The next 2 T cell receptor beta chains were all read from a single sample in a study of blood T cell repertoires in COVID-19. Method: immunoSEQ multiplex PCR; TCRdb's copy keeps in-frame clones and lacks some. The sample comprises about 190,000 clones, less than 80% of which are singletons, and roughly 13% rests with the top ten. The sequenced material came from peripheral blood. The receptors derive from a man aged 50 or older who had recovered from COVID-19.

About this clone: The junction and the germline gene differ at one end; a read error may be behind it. The CDR3 DNA reads as TGCGCCAGCAGCCCAAGTGGAGCGGGAGAGTTGAACTTC. This codes for CASSPSGAGELNF. The chain links TRBV4-1 to TRBJ2-5; 8 nucleotides align to TRBD2. The germline V gene has CDR1 MGHRA and CDR2 YSYEKL. This CDR3 contains 13 residues.

The CDR3 region is CASSLELASEQFF. Written as DNA, the CDR3 is TGTGCCAGCAGCTTAGAACTAGCATCCGAGCAGTTCTTC. V and J are TRBV11-3 and TRBJ2-1; maybe TRBD2 (6 bases). Germline values: CDR1 SGHNT, CDR2 YENEEA. This CDR3 spans 13 amino acids. Between the trimmed V and J ends, which lost 0 bases and 10 bases, there was a span of 10 bases.